Described below is a single T cell receptor beta chain sequence and its context. The antigen is undetermined. Stated treatment: around 19 received Ad26.COV2.S at low or high dose, single or two shots; about five received placebo; per-sample allocation not given. Collection of the samples took place on day 63 after the first injection of vaccine or placebo. A Boston donor was an adult aged 18-55 years. Vaccine was an Ad26 vector expressing Wuhan-strain SARS-CoV-2 spike. This record belongs to a study of Ad26.COV2.S vaccination and SARS-CoV-2 variants. Overall study context: Donor got 5x10^10 or 1x10^11 viral particles of Ad26.COV2.S. Findings and limits, study-wide: Vaccine recipients showed a spike-specific TCR breadth that was higher than in placebo recipients.

The table came from immunoSEQ multiplex PCR; TCRdb's copy has only in-frame clones and leaves some out. The data hold around 240,000 clones, with approximately 88% observed a single time. The starting material was peripheral blood, obtained in a trial of Ad26.COV2.S vaccine versus placebo. The clonotype comes from a person aged 18-65 years who received the Ad26.COV2.S COVID-19 vaccine or a placebo.

The CDR3 nucleotides are TGTGCCATCAGTGAGGCACCGACAGAACGAGACACCGGGGAGCTGTTTTTT. Its translation: CAISEAPTERDTGELFF. The chain has TRBV10-3 and TRBJ2-2; D might be TRBD1 (5 bases). This CDR3 is built from 17 residues. V shed 2 bases and J shed 3 bases, with 16 bases lying between them. Germline CDR1 reads ENHRY; CDR2 reads SYGVKD.